This T cell receptor (beta chain) was profiled in a study of neurological immune-mediated disorders. Whole-study context: Relapsing-remitting patients made up most of the 34 multiple sclerosis patients, and secondary progressive patients made up 3.

A 10-nucleotide random UMI tagged transcripts in template-switch 5'RACE cDNA synthesis. A single record per CDR3 protein comes from TCRdb applying MiXCR to the 5' RACE reads. The sample lists tens of thousands of distinct CDR3 sequences; 4% were seen once. This clonotype showed up many times. The target antigen is unknown. The study built sorted libraries from 800,000 to 1,000,000 CD4+ or CD8+ T cells. V lost 6 bases to trimming and J lost 0 bases, with 10 bases between them. In germline, CDR1 is MNHNY, CDR2 SVGAGI (reference sequence). CDR3 size: 14 residues. Notes on the study in general: One cluster of related CDR3 sequences contained, by phylogenetic grouping, the repertoires of 18 of 34 multiple sclerosis patients and formed a possible signature.

This chain uses TRBV6-6 with TRBJ2-3, with a possible D match to TRBD1 (6 bases). The sample was CD4+ T cells from blood. This TCR derives from a woman in her forties with multiple sclerosis. The CDR3 spells CASSRDRSTDTQYF. The CDR3 DNA follows: TGTGCCAGCAGCCGCGACAGGAGCACAGATACGCAGTATTTT.